A single sample is the source of the 19 T cell receptor gamma chains below, sequenced in a study of gamma-delta T cells after stem cell transplantation. TCRdb applied CATT to the RT-PCR reads for clone calling. This table holds some 4,500 gamma-chain clones, about 20% found once. The sequenced material came from gamma-delta T cells. These receptors were taken from a human donor. It is not recorded whose cells these are; they may come from a transplant donor.

On this clone: One end of the junction is discordant with germline, which a read error may explain. The rearrangement links TRGV2 to TRGJ1 or TRGJ2. CDR1 and CDR2 from the germline V gene are EGSNGY and YDSYNSKV. The CDR3 loop spans 12 amino acids. The CDR3 loop is CATWDRSRKKLF. In DNA, the CDR3 is TGTGCCACCTGGGACCGGTCTAGGAAGAAGCTCTTT.

This clone was seen a few times. The chain recombines TRGV2 with TRGJ1 or TRGJ2. Trimming at V came to 0 bases and at J to 5 bases, leaving 7 bases not matched to a gene. CDR3 length equals 14 residues. Germline V gives CDR1 EGSNGY, CDR2 YDSYNSKV. This chain's CDR3 is CATWDGRPDYKKLF. The CDR3 DNA is TGTGCCACCTGGGACGGGAGACCTGATTATAAGAAACTCTTT.

The chain uses TRGV8 and TRGJ1 or TRGJ2. Unmatched junction bases numbered 6, after V lost 6 bases and J lost 10 bases. The CDR3 runs 10 residues. Germline values: CDR1 VENAVY, CDR2 YDSYNSRV. CDR3 nucleotide sequence: TGTGCCACCTGGTCCCGGAAGAAACTCTTT. This encodes CATWSRKKLF.

This clone was counted between two and nine times. In the same sample, other DNA sequences code for this CDR3. This chain connects TRGV3 to TRGJ1 or TRGJ2. The germline V gene has CDR1 VTNTFY and CDR2 YDVSTARD (reference sequence). The CDR3 runs to 11 residues. The V segment lost 0 bases and the J segment 11 bases; nucleotides outside the gene matches: 4. The CDR3 coding sequence is TGTGCCACCTGGGACAGGCGAGAGAAACTCTTT. This gives the protein CATWDRREKLF.

Written as DNA, the CDR3 is TGTGCCACCTGGGACACCTATTATAAGAAACTCTTT. This codes for CATWDTYYKKLF. This chain connects TRGV3 to TRGJ1 or TRGJ2. The CDR3 is made up of 12 amino acids. Germline V gives CDR1 VTNTFY, CDR2 YDVSTARD (reference sequence). V was pared by 2 bases and J by 4 bases, with 2 bases of the junction left unmatched.

The chain carries TRGV2 and TRGJ1 or TRGJ2. The germline gives CDR1 EGSNGY, CDR2 YDSYNSKV. The CDR3 loop spans 13 amino acids. The V segment lost 3 bases and the J segment 7 bases; nucleotides outside the gene matches: 9. The CDR3 nucleotides are TGTGCCACCTGGGACCCTGCGGGGTATAAGAAACTCTTT. Translated: CATWDPAGYKKLF.

There are a few counts of this clone. The genes are TRGV4 and TRGJ1 or TRGJ2. The V gene's germline CDR1 is EGSTGY and CDR2 YDSYTSSV. This CDR3 is built from 13 residues. The V and J ends lost 3 bases and 2 bases, in that order; junction bases with no gene match: 4. CDR3 sequence (DNA): TGTGCCACCTGGGATATCGATTATTATAAGAAACTCTTT. Residues: CATWDIDYYKKLF.

This clone was recorded a few times. It differs at one base from a far larger clone, so likely a read error. The sample has other DNA sequences that encode this CDR3 too. The gene calls are TRGV9 and TRGJP. Trimming removed 2 bases from V and 2 bases from J; junction bases left unmatched: 0. This CDR3 spans 16 amino acids. Germline V gene data show CDR1 as GITISATS and CDR2 as ISYDGTV (reference sequence). CDR3 region: CALWEGQELGKKIKVF. The CDR3 region has the DNA TGTGCCTTGTGGGAGGGGCAAGAGTTGGGCAAAAAAATCAAGGTATTT.

The J gene is TRGJ1 or TRGJ2, the V gene TRGV2. V shed 5 bases and J 7 bases; nucleotides not matched to a gene: 17. This CDR3 is built from 15 residues. Per the germline V gene, CDR1 is EGSNGY and CDR2 is YDSYNSKV. The CDR3 DNA reads as TGTGCCACCTGGGGTCCACGGGTTGTAAAGTATAAGAAACTCTTT. Amino acid sequence: CATWGPRVVKYKKLF.

In this sample, this clone turned up a few times. The chain combines TRGV3 with TRGJ1 or TRGJ2. J gave up 2 bases and V 3 bases, and 4 bases lay outside the gene matches. Looked up from germline, CDR1 is VTNTFY and CDR2 is YDVSTARD (reference sequence). The CDR3 contains 13 residues. CDR3 amino acids: CATWDGYYYKKLF. The CDR3 region has the DNA TGTGCCACCTGGGACGGATATTATTATAAGAAACTCTTT.

The rearrangement uses TRGV5 and TRGJ1 or TRGJ2. This CDR3 spans 12 amino acids. Germline loops: CDR1 VINAFY, CDR2 YDVSNSKD. Losses at the gene ends were 6 bases for V and 1 base for J; bases not matched to a gene: 3. CDR3 sequence (DNA): TGTGCCACCTGGAGCAATTATTATAAGAAACTCTTT. Protein sequence: CATWSNYYKKLF.

As regards this clone: Compared with germline, one end of the junction differs, possibly owing to a read error. Other DNA sequences within the sample encode an identical CDR3. The chain is built from TRGV9 and TRGJ1 or TRGJ2. This CDR3 region has 10 residues. CDR1 is GITISATS and CDR2 is ISYDGTV in the germline V gene (reference sequence). CDR3 loop: CALWEVDKLF. In DNA, the CDR3 is TGTGCCCTGTGGGAGGTGGATAAACTCTTT.

This clone was seen only a few times. The chain has TRGV8 and TRGJ1 or TRGJ2. Germline-derived CDR1 and CDR2 are VENAVY and YDSYNSRV. V lost 5 bases to trimming and J lost 7 bases; unmatched junction nucleotides: 5. The CDR3 spans 11 residues. In DNA, the CDR3 is TGTGCCACCTGGGGGGGCTATAAGAAACTCTTT. It codes for CATWGGYKKLF.

This clone came up a few times. The J gene is TRGJ1 or TRGJ2, the V gene TRGV5. The CDR3 loop spans 14 amino acids. V dropped 1 base and J dropped 7; count of bases not matched to a gene: 10. Germline V lookup: CDR1 VINAFY, CDR2 YDVSNSKD. In DNA form, the CDR3 reads TGTGCCACCTGGGACAGCCCCGGAGGCTATAAGAAACTCTTT. This encodes CATWDSPGGYKKLF.

This clone was counted only a few times. The chain combines TRGV5 with TRGJ1 or TRGJ2. The trim removed 3 bases at V and 4 bases at J, leaving 6 bases unmatched. The CDR3 spans 13 residues. In germline, CDR1 is VINAFY, CDR2 YDVSNSKD. The CDR3 DNA sequence: TGTGCCACCTGGGACGGGAGATATTATAAGAAACTCTTT. Residues: CATWDGRYYKKLF.

The chain combines TRGV2 with TRGJP2. V was clipped by 0 bases and J by 8 bases; unmatched bases: 6. This CDR3 is built from 14 residues. Germline V gene lookup returns CDR1 EGSNGY and CDR2 YDSYNSKV. CDR3 amino acids: CATWDGLVDWIKTF. The DNA of the CDR3 is TGTGCCACCTGGGACGGGCTGGTCGATTGGATCAAGACGTTT.

The chain couples TRGV3 to TRGJ1 or TRGJ2. The germline gives CDR1 VTNTFY, CDR2 YDVSTARD (reference sequence). Losses at the gene ends were 0 bases for V and 7 bases for J; bases not matched to a gene: 9. The length of the CDR3 is 14 residues. The CDR3 region has the DNA TGTGCCACCTGGGACAGGCTCTATTTGTATAAGAAACTCTTT. Its protein is CATWDRLYLYKKLF.

This clone was counted a few times. V gene TRGV2 combines with J gene TRGJP2. Germline loops: CDR1 EGSNGY, CDR2 YDSYNSKV. The CDR3 consists of 14 residues. V was pared by 0 bases and J by 6 bases, with 4 bases of the junction left unmatched. CDR3 nucleotides: TGTGCCACCTGGGACGGGGTGGGTGATTGGATCAAGACGTTT. Translated: CATWDGVGDWIKTF.

A few counts support this clone. At one boundary the junction diverges from the germline segment, which might be a read error. The V gene is TRGV5, the J gene TRGJ1 or TRGJ2. The CDR3 is made up of 13 amino acids. Germline V gene sequence: CDR1 VINAFY, CDR2 YDVSNSKD. CDR3 nucleotide sequence: TGTGCCACTTGGGACAATCGCGATTATAAGAAACTCTTT. Its protein is CATWDNRDYKKLF.